This T cell receptor (beta chain) was captured by sequencing in a study of blood T cell repertoires in COVID-19. Across the study: Spain, Italy and the United States supplied samples that represented acute and convalescent COVID-19. The analysed material was cDNA or gDNA that came from T cells, B-cell-depleted T cells, or PBMCs.

The V and J ends lost 6 bases and 5 bases, in that order; junction bases with no gene match: 3. Looked up from germline, CDR1 is MNHEY and CDR2 is SVGAGI. The CDR3 has 14 residues. The method was immunoSEQ multiplex PCR; TCRdb's version includes in-frame clones alone and lacks a portion of them. The sample has fewer than 200,000 clones; over 80% are singletons. The sequenced sample consisted of peripheral blood. The rearrangement uses TRBV6-5 and TRBJ1-4; 10 bases are shared with TRBD1. This TCR came from an elderly woman with active or convalescent COVID-19. In nucleotides, the CDR3 is TGTGCCAGCAGGGACAGGGGGATAAATGAAAAACTGTTTTTT. Its protein product is CASRDRGINEKLFF.